This TCR beta chain appears in the sequencing data of a study of blood T cell repertoires in COVID-19. Across the study: The United States, Italy and Spain provided the acute and convalescent COVID-19 samples. In each case, the material was cDNA or gDNA derived from T cells, B-cell-depleted T cells, or PBMCs.

The CDR3 extends over 15 amino acids. V gave up 4 bases and J gave up 4 bases; unmatched junction bases: 8. Germline V gene sequence: CDR1 LGHNA, CDR2 YSLEER. Per the original methods: It was from reference gene primer amplification that nucleated cell counts were estimated. The assay was immunoSEQ multiplex PCR, and TCRdb's table has in-frame clones only and misses some. For V, J and clone size, that table is used; D and trimming come from the DNA. The table shows 200,000 to 250,000 clones, with roughly 90% occurring only once. This receptor was obtained from a woman aged 55-70 years with acute or convalescent COVID-19. V and J are TRBV4-3 and TRBJ2-7; 9 bases fit TRBD1. Sequences were obtained from peripheral blood. The chain's CDR3 is CASSLSTGGTYEQYF. As DNA, the CDR3 is TGCGCCAGCAGCCTGTCGACAGGGGGTACATACGAGCAGTACTTC.